A single sample gave rise to the 28 T cell receptor beta chains below, sequenced in a study of glioma-infiltrating T cells after dendritic cell vaccination. Stated time point: after dendritic cell vaccination, including at tumor progression/relapse. TCRdb's table, derived via immunoSEQ multiplex PCR, lists solely in-frame clones and lacks some. The table shows approximately 99,000 clones, with 75% to 90% occurring only once. This material consisted of blood, taken after dendritic cell vaccination. Receptor source: a human donor with glioblastoma.

This clone was seen more than once but under ten times. The V gene is TRBV19, the J gene TRBJ2-7, with D maybe TRBD2 (5 bases). With 3 bases removed from V and 0 bases from J, the gap between germline ends came to 9 bases. This CDR3 is built from 14 residues. Germline CDR1 LNHDA, CDR2 SQIVND (reference sequence). The CDR3 DNA reads TGTGCCAGTAGTATCGCGGGTCCCTCCTACGAGCAGTACTTC. This gives the protein CASSIAGPSYEQYF.

The rearrangement uses TRBV28 and TRBJ2-1; TRBD2 is a possible D gene (7 bases). Between the trimmed V and J ends, which lost 2 bases and 8 bases, there was a span of 10 bases. The CDR3 loop spans 13 amino acids. Germline V gives CDR1 MDHEN, CDR2 SYDVKM. CDR3 nucleotide sequence: TGTGCCAGCAGTTTAGGGGGGGCTGATGAGCAGTTCTTC. Its translation is CASSLGGADEQFF.

The chain is built from TRBV19 and TRBJ1-2; perhaps TRBD1 as D (5 bases). Trimming pared 6 bases from V and 5 bases from J, leaving 13 bases between. The length of the CDR3 is 13 residues. The V gene's germline CDR1 is LNHDA and CDR2 SQIVND (reference sequence). CDR3 amino acids: CASSRDGGYGYTF. CDR3 bases: TGTGCCAGTAGCAGAGACGGGGGGTATGGCTACACCTTC.

V is TRBV6-5 and J is TRBJ1-6; D not resolved. Trimming left V 2 bases short and J 5 bases short, with 10 bases between. The germline V gene has CDR1 MNHEY and CDR2 SVGAGI. CDR3 length: 15 residues. The CDR3 DNA is TGTGCCAGCAGTTACCACGGGAAGGATAATTCACCCCTCCACTTT. This gives the protein CASSYHGKDNSPLHF.

The gene calls are TRBV5-4 and TRBJ2-5; TRBD1 matches 10 bases. V lost 5 bases and J lost 11; bases outside the gene matches: 21. Germline values: CDR1 SGHNT, CDR2 YYREEE (reference sequence). The CDR3 spans 17 residues. Here the CDR3 reads CASRPDPGQGLSGEQYF. CDR3 coding DNA: TGTGCCAGCAGACCCGACCCGGGACAGGGGCTCTCGGGGGAGCAGTACTTC.

This clone was counted a single time. This sequence joins TRBV19 and TRBJ1-1; perhaps TRBD1 as D (5 bases). Germline loops: CDR1 LNHDA, CDR2 SQIVND (reference sequence). There are 14 residues in the CDR3. The V gene lost 3 bases and the J gene lost 10 bases, with 18 bases spanning the gap. The CDR3 reads CASSIADTSGGAFF. The CDR3 DNA reads TGTGCCAGTAGTATCGCCGACACCTCCGGGGGAGCTTTCTTT.

This chain joins TRBV28 and TRBJ1-2, with TRBD1 matching over 7 bases. With 2 bases clipped from V and 4 bases from J, the junction kept 7 bases outside the gene matches. The CDR3 is 15 residues long. Germline V gives CDR1 MDHEN, CDR2 SYDVKM. DNA of the CDR3: TGTGCCAGCAGTTTAGAGGGGGCGATAGGCTATGGCTACACCTTC. Translated: CASSLEGAIGYGYTF.

The gene calls are TRBV9 and TRBJ2-1; 12 bases fit TRBD2. This CDR3 has 17 amino acids. The V gene end was trimmed by 0 bases and the J gene end by 4 bases; junction bases not matched to a gene: 5. Germline V lookup: CDR1 SGDLS, CDR2 YYNGEE. In DNA, the CDR3 is TGTGCCAGCAGCGTAGTTGCTACTAGCGGGGGGTACAATGAGCAGTTCTTC. Amino acids: CASSVVATSGGYNEQFF.

CDR3 protein: CAWSVGVGRAGANVLTF. For the CDR3, the DNA is TGTGCCTGGAGTGTAGGGGTGGGAAGAGCTGGGGCCAACGTCCTGACTTTC. This chain joins TRBV30 and TRBJ2-6; the D gene is possibly TRBD1 (5 bases). The CDR3 totals 17 residues. Trimming pared 0 bases from V and 2 bases from J, leaving 14 bases between. Germline-derived CDR1 and CDR2 are GTSNPN and SVGIG (reference sequence).

This clone was observed once. The genes are TRBV5-4 and TRBJ1-2; the match to TRBD1 covers 12 bases. The CDR3 runs 16 residues. V was pared by 4 bases and J by 7 bases, with 11 bases of the junction left unmatched. Germline CDR1 SGHNT, CDR2 YYREEE (reference sequence). CDR3 DNA: TGTGCCAGCAGCCCCAACCGGGACAGGGGGCTTGGTGGCTACACCTTC. Its translation is CASSPNRDRGLGGYTF.

This CDR3 is CASSRGGISYEQYF. The CDR3, as DNA: TGCGCCAGCAGCAGGGGCGGAATCTCCTACGAGCAGTACTTC. V and J are TRBV10-1 and TRBJ2-7, with D possibly TRBD1 on 6 matching bases. Germline loops: CDR1 WNHNN, CDR2 SYGVQD (reference sequence). V was trimmed by 6 bases and J by 0 bases, leaving 12 bases between them. This CDR3 has 14 residues.

J is TRBJ1-1 and V is TRBV28; D is unclear. The CDR3 extends over 12 amino acids. Germline V gene data show CDR1 as MDHEN and CDR2 as SYDVKM. Between the trimmed V and J ends, which lost 2 bases and 6 bases, there was a span of 7 bases. The CDR3 sequence: CASSLIRAEAFF. CDR3 nucleotides: TGTGCCAGCAGTTTAATTCGGGCTGAAGCTTTCTTT.

The chain employs TRBV28 and TRBJ2-7; 12 positions match TRBD1. The CDR3 covers 16 residues. The V and J ends lost 4 bases and 5 bases, in that order; junction bases with no gene match: 9. Germline values: CDR1 MDHEN, CDR2 SYDVKM. As DNA, the CDR3 is TGTGCCAGCAGTTCCTCCGGGACAGGGGGCCACAACGAGCAGTACTTC. Its translation: CASSSSGTGGHNEQYF.

CDR3 in DNA: TGTGCCAGCAGCTTAGCGGGGGCGAACACCGGGGAGCTGTTTTTT. This gives the protein CASSLAGANTGELFF. V gene TRBV7-3 combines with J gene TRBJ2-2; 7 bases fit TRBD2. CDR1 is SGHTA, CDR2 FQGTGA, per germline. The CDR3 covers 15 residues. Trimming took 2 bases from V and 0 from J; bases not matched to a gene: 0.

The chain is built from TRBV5-4 and TRBJ2-3; 7 nucleotides match TRBD2. This CDR3 comprises 15 residues. V was pared by 4 bases and J by 1 base, with 6 bases of the junction left unmatched. Germline V CDR1 and CDR2: SGHNT, YYREEE (reference sequence). For the CDR3, the DNA is TGTGCCAGCAGCCCCACTGGGGGGGGCACAGATACGCAGTATTTT. As protein: CASSPTGGGTDTQYF.

V gene TRBV4-2 combines with J gene TRBJ1-2, with a tentative D call TRBD1 (5 bases). The CDR3 has 14 residues. Germline V lookup: CDR1 LGHNA, CDR2 YNFKEQ. The V end lost 0 bases, the J end lost 8 bases, and 13 bases lay between the germline ends. CDR3 coding DNA: TGTGCCAGCAGCCAAGATCGACAGTTGAGAGGCTACACCTTC. This translates into CASSQDRQLRGYTF.

The rearrangement joins TRBV7-2 to TRBJ2-2, with 7 bases that match TRBD2. Germline CDR1 SGHTA, CDR2 FQGNSA. This CDR3 spans 13 amino acids. The ends lost 5 bases at V and 6 bases at J; junction bases unmatched: 3. CDR3 sequence reads: CASSRAGAGELFF. CDR3 coding DNA: TGTGCCAGCAGCCGGGCGGGGGCCGGGGAGCTGTTTTTT.

The chain is built from TRBV5-1 and TRBJ2-7; possible D gene TRBD2, 6 bases. This CDR3 comprises 13 residues. V lost 5 bases and J 6 bases, leaving 15 bases between the germline ends. Germline CDR1 is SGHRS and CDR2 is YFSETQ. The CDR3 DNA is TGCGCCAGCAGGGGAGGTACCGGAGGCGAGCAGTACTTC. It translates to CASRGGTGGEQYF.

The chain recombines TRBV4-2 with TRBJ1-1, with 12 bases identical to TRBD1. This CDR3 has 18 residues. Germline-derived CDR1 and CDR2 are LGHNA and YNFKEQ. After removal of 1 base from V and 0 bases from J, the junction contained 6 bases not matched to a gene. CDR3 DNA sequence: TGTGCCAGCAGCCAAGCTAGGGGGACAGGGGGCATGAACACTGAAGCTTTCTTT. Protein: CASSQARGTGGMNTEAFF.

Note on this clone: One end of the junction is discordant with germline, which a read error may explain. The CDR3 region has the DNA TGCGCCAGCAGTTTGGGACAGGGTGGCACTGAAGCTTTCTTT. Translated: CASSLGQGGTEAFF. The chain couples TRBV5-1 to TRBJ1-1; 9 bases match TRBD1. This CDR3 is built from 14 residues. In germline, CDR1 is SGHRS, CDR2 YFSETQ.

This chain joins TRBV7-2 and TRBJ1-1; D gene ambiguous. The ends were cut back, 6 bases at V and 3 bases at J, with 11 bases in the middle. Germline V gene data show CDR1 as SGHTA and CDR2 as FQGNSA. This CDR3 has 13 residues. The CDR3 region has the DNA TGTGCCAGCAGGATACAGAGGGACACTGAAGCTTTCTTT. This translates into CASRIQRDTEAFF.

This clone was seen more than once but under ten times. This chain links TRBV5-6 with TRBJ2-7; 9 bases line up with TRBD1. CDR3 length equals 15 residues. Germline-derived CDR1 and CDR2 are SGHDT and YYEEEE. Trimming removed 0 bases from V and 4 bases from J; junction bases left unmatched: 5. CDR3 sequence (DNA): TGTGCCAGCAGCTTGGACGGGACAGGGACATACGAGCAGTACTTC. Protein sequence: CASSLDGTGTYEQYF.

V is TRBV4-2 and J is TRBJ1-4, with a possible D match to TRBD1 (6 bases). With 5 bases removed from V and 1 base from J, the gap between germline ends came to 11 bases. This CDR3 has 15 amino acids. The germline V gene has CDR1 LGHNA and CDR2 YNFKEQ. The CDR3 region has the DNA TGTGCCAGCAGCACCGGGGACATAACTAATGAAAAACTGTTTTTT. Protein sequence: CASSTGDITNEKLFF.

The chain has TRBV28 and TRBJ2-7, with 11 bases matching TRBD2. Unmatched junction bases numbered 24, after V lost 9 bases and J lost 2 bases. From germline, CDR1 is MDHEN and CDR2 SYDVKM. The CDR3 spans 20 residues. The CDR3 spells CASNRGIRTSGYPVPYEQYF. The CDR3 coding sequence is TGTGCCAGTAACCGAGGGATTCGGACTAGCGGGTACCCCGTTCCCTACGAGCAGTACTTC.

The chain employs TRBV4-2 and TRBJ1-4, with a weak D call TRBD1 (6 bases). Trimming pared 0 bases from V and 5 bases from J, leaving 10 bases between. Germline CDR1 reads LGHNA; CDR2 reads YNFKEQ. The CDR3 is made up of 15 amino acids. The CDR3 reads CASSQEGQGNEKLFF. CDR3 nucleotide sequence: TGTGCCAGCAGCCAAGAGGGCCAGGGGAATGAAAAACTGTTTTTT.

The chain couples TRBV10-1 to TRBJ1-2; unclear D gene. Germline CDR1 reads WNHNN; CDR2 reads SYGVQD (reference sequence). The V and J ends lost 6 bases and 3 bases respectively, with 14 bases between them. The CDR3 spans 14 residues. CDR3 sequence (DNA): TGCGCCAGCAGGGGCACGGCAGGTCACTATGGCTACACCTTC. It codes for CASRGTAGHYGYTF.

This clone was seen a single time. The chain recombines TRBV20-1 with TRBJ1-2; D not resolved. The ends were cut back, 6 bases at V and 3 bases at J, with 8 bases in the middle. The CDR3 consists of 11 residues. Germline V lookup: CDR1 DFQATT, CDR2 SNEGSKA (reference sequence). The CDR3 DNA sequence: TGCAGTGCGTCCGGGGACTATGGCTACACCTTC. Residues: CSASGDYGYTF.

The J gene is TRBJ2-3, the V gene TRBV6-5, with D perhaps TRBD2 (5 bases). V was pared by 7 bases and J by 5 bases, with 19 bases between. CDR3 length: 15 residues. Germline CDR1 MNHEY, CDR2 SVGAGI. CDR3: CASTSALYAGDTQYF. In DNA form, the CDR3 reads TGTGCCAGCACTTCCGCGCTGTATGCGGGAGATACGCAGTATTTT.